This T cell receptor beta chain comes out of a study of cytomegalovirus exposure and HLA in healthy donors (dated by TCRdb to 2017 to 2019). Regarding the research as a whole: In an earlier analysis of approximately 500 of the donors, 276 Gb of sequence data and some 100 million unique TCR beta sequences from about 190 million T cells were reported. An early release covering about 600 HLA-typed donors comprised 250 to 350 gigabases of sequencing data and approximately 80 million unique TCR sequences. Among the roughly 430 genotyped donors, about 85% belonged to the genetic ancestry cluster associated with self-reported Caucasian donors. The study aimed to test whether signatures of past pathogen exposure could be identified by cataloging public T cell receptors. The study profiled the T cell repertoires of under 850 subjects by immunosequencing and related them to cytomegalovirus serostatus. A separate validation cohort of roughly 120 different subjects was used in addition to the 666-subject first cohort. To predict cytomegalovirus infection status, the study brought together high-throughput TCR immunosequencing, statistical association of individual TCRs with disease status, and machine learning. In a later analysis, previously published TCR beta repertoires from 500 to 750 donors were re-analyzed and high-resolution HLA genotyping was added so that TCR occurrence patterns could be studied. In the later analysis, no new phenotypic data were used to find candidate immune exposures; instead, reliance was placed on TCR beta sequences and their occurrence across donors. In an earlier analysis of 500 to 650 of the donors, high-throughput TCR beta sequencing was used to judge whether each TCR beta V gene segment behaved as functional or pseudogenic. Alongside the repertoire data, information on donor age, sex, ethnicity and CMV serostatus was compiled. Genome-wide SNP genotypes for about 60% of the roughly 700 donors were used in a later genetic analysis, which treated that subset as a discovery cohort. Every discovery cohort repertoire had been produced on one sequencing platform. Both class I and class II loci were covered by HLA typing, at four-digit resolution. The number of donors typed differed by locus, with roughly 620-640 for A, B, C, DRB1 and DQB1, more than 500 for DQA1, 600 to 610 for DPA1, and around 460 for DPB1. Several DR-DQ haplotypes were handled as single units for association and clustering, since linkage in the cohort was strong. On average, over 200,000 unique TCR beta nucleotide sequences were sequenced per donor among 398 genotyped donors of the cohort, with 15% to 20% of those sequences being non-productive.

The CDR3 numbers 15 residues from cysteine through phenylalanine. Of all the DNA, just the CDR3 is kept, 45 bases in frame from base 1. Trimming removed 1 base from V and 6 bases from J; the gene matches leave 7 bases unexplained. CDR1 SGHNT and CDR2 YYREEE are derived from the germline V gene (reference sequence). The paper as a whole reports these results and caveats: A later genetic analysis reported fewer N-insertions in productive TCRs among donors in an Asian-associated ancestry cluster than the roughly 690-donor mean. Because HLA typing was unavailable for some donors at each locus, only the typed subset was used in association tests. A group of highly shared sequence variants was considered likely to be a technical artifact of the sequencing pipeline. Most TCR sequences were seen in very few donors, while some public TCRs were found in many individuals. The study listed 150 to 200 TCR beta chains as associated with cytomegalovirus. An earlier analysis of 587 of the donors showed that most TCR beta V segments appeared in productive rearrangements either about 90% or about 30% of the time, which broadly matched IMGT annotations. According to a later analysis, most CMV-associated TCR beta chains appeared to be HLA-restricted, and the HLA associations seemed to be driven largely by CMV exposure. A further reported finding was that TCR beta sequences accurately predicted the HLA-A and HLA-B alleles for most subjects in the first cohort. Specific HLA alleles were associated with 15,000 to 20,000 TCR beta sequences at a false discovery rate of 0.05 in a later analysis. Correlated functional status among segregating V segments might reflect linkage disequilibrium, but an unknown experimental factor could not be ruled out. In this cohort, only TCR beta chains were sequenced, and detectable features were limited by the absence of alpha or paired-chain data. Presence/absence analyses assumed roughly uniform sequencing depth across donors, an assumption that may not hold. It was suggested by the authors that the approach could potentially be generalized to other disease states and immunological phenotypes. In a later analysis, HLA-associated TCR beta chains showed more clonal expansion and lower generation probabilities than non-associated chains that were equally common. The only immune exposure information available for the cohort was CMV serostatus. Because counts were too low, roughly 18 rarely observed V segments, including chromosome 9 orphons, were left out of the earlier analysis of approximately 580 of the donors. The classifier was reported to diagnose cytomegalovirus status with high specificity and sensitivity in both the original cohort and the validation cohort. When HLA alleles, especially DR and DQ, strongly co-occurred, attributing TCR associations to individual alleles was difficult. According to a later analysis, TCR association rates differed among HLA loci, with DRB1 alleles showing the most associated TCRs and HLA-C alleles showing the fewest. A few of the identified cytomegalovirus-associated TCR beta chains were confirmed in vitro to be specific for cytomegalovirus antigens. In a later genetic analysis, a missense DCLRE1C variant was associated with V-gene and J-gene trimming of TCR beta chains, and the association was replicated in an independent cohort. According to a later analysis, parvovirus B19, influenza, CMV and Epstein-Barr virus appeared linked to several top co-occurrence clusters. The 87-base-pair reads could not distinguish some IMGT-functional V segments, including TRBV6-2 and TRBV6-3, so those segments were excluded.

With regard to this clone: It has no known antigen specificity. One base away there is no much larger clone; base qualities are not given.

The cohort comprised several hundred healthy bone marrow donors. Cohort members were all nominally healthy when sampled, although unrecorded immune exposures were likely present. CMV serostatus was recorded as positive for just under 300 and negative for about half of the 666 cohort members, whereas no CMV serostatus was recorded for the donor in question. Each donor provided a peripheral blood sample, and peripheral blood mononuclear cells were used for TCR beta sequencing. The Qiagen DNeasy Blood Extraction Kit was used to extract genomic DNA from the blood cell samples. The library was prepared using the immunoSEQ multiplex PCR assay. The multiplex PCR relied on a mix of 60 forward primers for TCR Vbeta segments and 13 reverse primers for TCR Jbeta segments. The CDR3 region of rearranged TCR beta genes was amplified from genomic DNA with a multiplex PCR assay. On the Illumina HiSeq System, the amplified TCR beta libraries were sequenced as 87-base-pair reads. In the source study's methods: A later analysis counted about 80 million unique TCR beta chains across the 550 to 750 repertoires, and some 12 million of these chains were shared by at least two donors. Raw reads were error-corrected and collapsed into unique sequences by a nearest-neighbor algorithm in which closely related sequences were merged to remove PCR and sequencing errors. V, D and J gene segments were assigned by aligning CDR3 sequences to IMGT reference sequences. For a sequence to be retained, a match of at least six nucleotides was required to both a V gene segment and a J gene segment. Rearrangements were called productive when the CDR3 lacked stop codons and stayed in frame with V and J; all others were non-productive. CDR3 was defined according to IMGT convention as the region running from the second conserved V-encoded cysteine to the conserved J-encoded phenylalanine. In an earlier analysis of approximately 500 of the donors, sequences lacking an unambiguous match to a single V gene segment were excluded. An earlier analysis of 587 of the donors classified V segments as functional when productive rearrangements were above 56.7% and as segregating when the standard deviation between donors was above 5%. To diagnose cytomegalovirus status from the catalog of TCR beta chain sequences, a statistical classification framework was built. A later analysis assigned V and J genes by comparing TCR nucleotide sequences with IMGT/GENE-DB human TR gene sequences. The TCRdist pipeline was used in a later analysis to assign CDR3 sequences and most-parsimonious VDJ recombination scenarios. In a later analysis, every TCR beta chain was defined by the combination of its CDR3 amino acid sequence and its V-gene family, and reads without a unique V-gene family were dropped. As a way to deal with suspected cross-contamination and a sequencing artifact, a later analysis dropped roughly 600 nucleotide sequences that were highly shared and had low generation probability. In a later analysis, a clonal expansion index was calculated for each public chain from normalized within-repertoire ranks of inferred template counts. In a later analysis, generation probabilities were computed with a VDJ recombination model fitted to out-of-frame rearrangements, and the resulting probabilities were checked against IGoR. Hypergeometric tests were used in a later analysis to score TCR-TCR, TCR-HLA and TCR-CMV co-occurrence, with a repertoire-size bias correction applied to the TCR pairs. False discovery rates were estimated in a later analysis by permuting HLA or CMV assignments 20 times. In a later analysis, co-occurring TCRs were grouped with DBSCAN, and TCRdist sequence similarity was added when clustering was performed within HLA-allele-positive subsets. For co-occurrence clustering, repertoires with fewer than 30,000 or more than 120,000 public chains were excluded, along with five or six repertoires with anomalous nucleotide sharing. Sourced from immuneACCESS, this table was stored by TCRdb with only in-frame sequences that have V and J called. A share of the clones is absent; for the studies checked, an unresolved V gene accounts for under half, and the remainder has no known explanation. The V and J calls and clone size come from that table; D and trimming were worked out from the DNA. The sample table contains 85,000 to 100,000 clones; only one count was recorded for under 80% of them. Jointly, the top ten make up 7% to 10% of the sample.

The rearranged segments are TRBV5-4 and TRBJ2-7, with 10 bases in between that match TRBD1. The TCR sequence derives from a human donor in good health. Sequencing was performed on PBMCs. The CDR3 corresponds to CASSLSGQGRCEQYF. In nucleotide form, the sequence is TGTGCCAGCAGCTTGTCGGGACAGGGGCGCTGCGAGCAGTACTTC.